This T cell receptor beta chain stems from a study of cytomegalovirus exposure and HLA in healthy donors. The CDR3 has 17 amino acids. Trimming shortened V by 0 bases and J by 0 bases, and 11 bases separated the two germline ends. The germline V gene encodes CDR1 SEHNR and CDR2 FQNEAQ (reference sequence). Use of 60 Vbeta and 13 Jbeta primers characterized the PCR. Profiling relied on immunoSEQ multiplex PCR, and the TCRdb table lists in-frame clones only, not all of them. This repertoire shows more than 45,000 clones, under 75% found once; its top ten account for roughly 6%. In this sample, this clone turned up a few times. Its antigen is currently unknown. Study-wide results and caveats: V- and J-gene trimming in TCR beta was tied to a missense DCLRE1C variant by an analysis performed later.

V and J are TRBV7-9 and TRBJ1-4; possibly TRBD1 for D (5 bases). Specimen: PBMCs. This sequence was found in a man younger than 40 in good health and CMV-seronegative. The CDR3 DNA follows: TGTGCCAGCAGCTTAGCTGGGGGGACTGCAACTAATGAAAAACTGTTTTTT. As protein: CASSLAGGTATNEKLFF.